One T cell receptor (beta chain) is described in this entry. Profiled with immunoSEQ multiplex PCR; TCRdb holds only in-frame clones, not every one. The data hold about 2.2 million clones, with about 92% observed a single time. This sample is part of a study of shared clonotypes between healthy human individuals. The J segment lost 2 bases and the V segment lost 6 bases, leaving 5 bases of the junction unmatched. CDR1 and CDR2 (germline): SEHNR, FQNEAQ (reference sequence). The CDR3 has 15 amino acids. The naive CD8 subset, CD45RO-negative cells positively selected for CCR7, excluded terminally differentiated effector memory CD45RA+ cells.

Input material: naive CD8+ T cells from PBMCs. The chain uses TRBV7-9 and TRBJ2-3; TRBD1 agrees at 10 bases. This TCR came from a young man in good health. Some clones in this sample may be carry-over from other donors' samples. CDR3 loop: CASSADRGPTDTQYF. The CDR3 coding sequence is TGTGCCAGCAGTGCCGACAGGGGGCCCACAGATACGCAGTATTTT.